The 4 T cell receptor beta chains reported below all come from one sample, sequenced in a study of post-analysis software for immune sequencing data. Their specific antigens are unknown. Findings and caveats of the study: In patients, five or six TRBV segments were more frequent than in controls, with TRBV5-6, TRBV5-1 and TRBV20-1 among them.

Unique molecular identifiers were present in the TCR beta cDNA libraries. MiXCR, applied by TCRdb to the PCR reads, yields one record per CDR3 protein. The sample has approximately 250,000 distinct CDR3 sequences, approximately 34% seen once; the top ten hold around 4.8%. The sample taken for sequencing was blood. The receptors stem from a girl aged 10-17 years with multiple sclerosis.

This clonotype was recorded a few times. V is TRBV14 and J is TRBJ1-1; D perhaps matches TRBD1 (6 bases). This CDR3 region has 15 residues. Germline V CDR1 and CDR2: SGHDN, FVKESK. V lost 1 base and J 4 bases, leaving 13 bases between the germline ends. CDR3 DNA sequence: TGTGCCAGCAGCCAAGCCGGGGGGCGAGGCACTGAAGCTTTCTTT. Its protein product is CASSQAGGRGTEAFF.

The sample holds many counts of this clonotype. The chain is built from TRBV12-3 or TRBV12-4 and TRBJ1-2; TRBD1 might be the D (6 bases). The CDR3 extends over 17 amino acids. V was trimmed by 2 bases and J by 4 bases, leaving 20 bases between them. CDR3 sequence reads: CASSLNYRQVPSYGYTF. CDR3 DNA: TGTGCCAGCAGTTTAAATTACCGACAGGTCCCTTCCTATGGCTACACCTTC.

This clonotype was recorded a few times. The rearrangement links TRBV5-1 to TRBJ1-1, with 8 positions matching TRBD1. Germline V gene sequence: CDR1 SGHRS, CDR2 YFSETQ. The CDR3 spans 16 residues. The V segment lost 4 bases and the J segment 3 bases; nucleotides outside the gene matches: 11. CDR3 sequence reads: CASSSRAGGWDTEAFF. CDR3 coding DNA: TGCGCCAGCAGCAGCCGGGCAGGGGGCTGGGACACTGAAGCTTTCTTT.

Worth noting for this clonotype: The conserved closing phenylalanine or tryptophan is absent in this CDR3, likely reflecting a read error. The gene calls are TRBV20-1 and TRBJ2-1; D remains ambiguous. The CDR3 totals 13 residues. From germline, CDR1 is DFQATT and CDR2 SNEGSKA (reference sequence). This CDR3 is CRARRRINNEQFC. CDR3 bases: TGCAGGGCTAGGAGAAGAATCAACAATGAGCAGTTCTGC.